This TCR beta chain was sequenced during a study of response to subunit inactivated influenza vaccine. Trimming removed 5 bases from V and 5 bases from J, with 21 bases in between. Germline lookup yields CDR1 DFQATT and CDR2 SNEGSKA (reference sequence). The CDR3 extends over 15 amino acids. TCRdb processed the RT-PCR reads anew with MiXCR; each CDR3 protein has one entry. The top ten clones hold under 2.5% of a sample with 450,000 to 550,000 distinct CDR3 sequences, 25% of them seen once. The sequencing used CD4+ T cells sorted from PBMCs, collected roughly 5 days after vaccination. The chain has TRBV20-1 and TRBJ2-5, with D perhaps assigned TRBD1 or TRBD2 (6 bases each). The receptor's source is a man aged 50 or older who received an inactivated influenza vaccine. In DNA form, the CDR3 reads TGCAGTGCTCGTCCGGGGGCGGCCGACCGGGAGACCCAGTACTTC. This codes for CSARPGAADRETQYF.